This TCR beta chain was captured in a study of blood T cell repertoires in COVID-19. Using immunoSEQ multiplex PCR, the repertoire was profiled, and TCRdb retains in-frame clones only, with some absent. The sample records 200,000 to 250,000 clones, around 80% being singletons. Trimming pared 3 bases from V and 15 bases from J, leaving 15 bases between. Germline V lookup: CDR1 SNHLY, CDR2 FYNNEI. The CDR3 totals 13 residues. The J gene is TRBJ1-6, the V gene TRBV2; maybe TRBD1 (6 bases). The TCR sequence derives from a woman of 80 years or more with acute or convalescent COVID-19. Sequencing was done on a sample of peripheral blood. As DNA, the CDR3 is TGTGCCAGCAGTGAGTCCCAGGGGTCCATCCTCCACTTT. Translated: CASSESQGSILHF.